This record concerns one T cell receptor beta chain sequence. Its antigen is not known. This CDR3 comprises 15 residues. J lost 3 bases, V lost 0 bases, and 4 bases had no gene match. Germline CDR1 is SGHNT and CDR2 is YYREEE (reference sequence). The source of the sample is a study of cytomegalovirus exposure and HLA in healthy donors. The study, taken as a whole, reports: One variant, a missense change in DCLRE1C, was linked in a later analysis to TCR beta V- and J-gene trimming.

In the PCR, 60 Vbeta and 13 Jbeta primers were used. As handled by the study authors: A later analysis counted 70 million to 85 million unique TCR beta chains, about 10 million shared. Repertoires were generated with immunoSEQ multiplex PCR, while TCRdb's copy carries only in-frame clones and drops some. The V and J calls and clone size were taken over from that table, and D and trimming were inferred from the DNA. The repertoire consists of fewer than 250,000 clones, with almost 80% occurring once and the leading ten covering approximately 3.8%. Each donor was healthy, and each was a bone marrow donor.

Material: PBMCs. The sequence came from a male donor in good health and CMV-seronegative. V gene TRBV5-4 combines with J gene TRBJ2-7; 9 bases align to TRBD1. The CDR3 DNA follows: TGTGCCAGCAGCTTGGGGGGGGGACAGGGCTACGAGCAGTACTTC. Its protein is CASSLGGGQGYEQYF. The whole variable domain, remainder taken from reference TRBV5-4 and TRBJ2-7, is ETGVTQSPTHLIKTRGQQVTLRCSSQSGHNTVSWYQQALGQGPQFIFQYYREEENGRGNFPPRFSGLQFPNYSSELNVNALELDDSALYLCASSLGGGQGYEQYFGPGTRLTVT.